The 30 T cell receptor beta chains reported below all come from one sample, sequenced in a study of T cell responses to AZD1222 COVID-19 vaccine. Data came from immunoSEQ multiplex PCR; TCRdb stores just in-frame clones and leaves some out. The sample lists around 59,000 clones; 89% were seen once. The sample was peripheral blood, taken 28 days after the second AZD1222 dose. The receptors derive from an adult who received the AZD1222 COVID-19 vaccine.

The chain links TRBV5-1 to TRBJ2-2, with TRBD2 matching over 9 bases. The V gene's germline CDR1 is SGHRS and CDR2 YFSETQ. Losses at the gene ends were 0 bases for V and 5 bases for J; bases not matched to a gene: 5. The length of the CDR3 is 16 residues. CDR3 DNA sequence: TGCGCCAGCAGCTTGGCTAGCGGGACGTCAACCGGGGAGCTGTTTTTT. Protein sequence: CASSLASGTSTGELFF. The full variable domain, rest sourced from reference TRBV5-1 and TRBJ2-2, is KAGVTQTPRYLIKTRGQQVTLSCSPISGHRSVSWYQQTPGQGLQFLFEYFSETQRNKGNFPGRFSGRQFSNSRSEMNVSTLELGDSALYLCASSLASGTSTGELFFGEGSRLTVL.

The chain recombines TRBV5-4 with TRBJ2-3, with D perhaps TRBD2 (5 bases). This CDR3 spans 15 amino acids. CDR1 and CDR2 from the germline V gene are SGHNT and YYREEE (reference sequence). V shed 4 bases and J shed 2 bases, with 14 bases lying between them. The CDR3 DNA reads TGTGCCAGCAGCCCCGGACTGGGCTTCACAGATACGCAGTATTTT. This gives the protein CASSPGLGFTDTQYF.

The J gene is TRBJ2-2, the V gene TRBV29-1; 12 nucleotides align to TRBD2. The CDR3 is 13 residues long. Losses at the gene ends were 5 bases for V and 5 bases for J; bases not matched to a gene: 0. Germline values: CDR1 SQVTM, CDR2 ANQGSEA. The CDR3 DNA reads TGCAGCGTTCTAGCGGGGGGGACCGGGGAGCTGTTTTTT. Translated, it gives CSVLAGGTGELFF.

The chain links TRBV29-1 to TRBJ2-5; D call uncertain. Germline V gene data show CDR1 as SQVTM and CDR2 as ANQGSEA. The CDR3 runs 11 residues. Trimming removed 5 bases at V and 5 bases at J, with 9 bases between. The DNA for the CDR3 is TGCAGCGTTACTGTTGGGGAGACCCAGTACTTC. Amino acids: CSVTVGETQYF.

The chain joins TRBV5-6 to TRBJ1-6; tentatively, D is TRBD1 (5 bases). Germline V gene data show CDR1 as SGHDT and CDR2 as YYEEEE. Trimming shortened V by 4 bases and J by 5 bases, and 13 bases separated the two germline ends. The CDR3 contains 15 residues. The CDR3: CASSGPGRNNSPLHF. The CDR3, as DNA: TGTGCCAGCAGCGGTCCGGGACGCAATAATTCACCCCTCCACTTT.

The V and J genes are TRBV3-1 (or the pseudogene TRBV3-2) and TRBJ2-7; 7 bases agree with TRBD1. The CDR3 is 13 amino acids. The J segment lost 3 bases and the V segment lost 7 bases, leaving 6 bases of the junction unmatched. In germline, CDR1 is LGHDT, CDR2 YNNKEL (reference sequence). The CDR3 DNA sequence: TGTGCCAGCACCCGGACAGGAAGCTACGAGCAGTACTTC. Protein: CASTRTGSYEQYF.

The V gene is TRBV28, the J gene TRBJ2-7; D is perhaps TRBD2 (5 bases). Trimming shortened V by 6 bases and J by 3 bases, and 9 bases separated the two germline ends. Germline assignment: CDR1 MDHEN and CDR2 SYDVKM. This CDR3 contains 12 residues. CDR3: CASRRGFYEQYF. The CDR3 coding sequence is TGTGCCAGCAGAAGAGGGTTCTACGAGCAGTACTTC.

The J gene is TRBJ2-1, the V gene TRBV4-1, with 9 positions matching TRBD2. Germline lookup yields CDR1 MGHRA and CDR2 YSYEKL. V gave up 7 bases and J gave up 7 bases; unmatched junction bases: 8. The CDR3 runs 14 residues. The CDR3 reads CASNREAGGNEQFF. CDR3 sequence (DNA): TGCGCCAGCAACAGAGAGGCGGGAGGGAATGAGCAGTTCTTC.

This chain's CDR3 is CASSQDLGTTDTQYF. The CDR3 bases are TGTGCCAGCAGCCAAGATCTCGGAACCACAGATACGCAGTATTTT. The gene calls are TRBV3-1 (or the pseudogene TRBV3-2) and TRBJ2-3, with D unclear. With 0 bases removed from V and 2 bases from J, the gap between germline ends came to 9 bases. The CDR3 spans 15 residues. CDR1 and CDR2 from the germline V gene are LGHDT and YNNKEL (reference sequence).

The chain links TRBV12-3 or TRBV12-4 to TRBJ2-5; D is uncertain. CDR3 length: 13 amino acids. Trimming cost V 3 bases and J 6 bases, with 11 bases left between them. The CDR3 sequence is CASSFRLEQTQYF. The CDR3 DNA reads TGTGCCAGCAGTTTCCGTCTAGAGCAGACCCAGTACTTC.

The chain links TRBV5-1 to TRBJ2-7; D gene unclear. Deletions cut 2 bases from V and 5 bases from J, with 17 bases between. CDR1 is SGHRS, CDR2 YFSETQ, per germline. This CDR3 comprises 15 residues. CDR3 sequence reads: CASSLRLSSQDEQYF. In nucleotides, the CDR3 is TGCGCCAGCAGCTTACGTCTCAGTAGTCAGGACGAGCAGTACTTC.

The chain couples TRBV24-1 to TRBJ2-3; the match to TRBD2 covers 12 bases. The CDR3 is made up of 20 amino acids. CDR1 and CDR2 from the germline V gene are KGHDR and SFDVKD. J was trimmed by 4 bases and V by 3 bases; bases with no gene match: 16. The DNA of the CDR3 is TGTGCCACCAGTGATCCCCCCGATTATCCGACTAGCGGGAGACCAGATACGCAGTATTTT. Its protein is CATSDPPDYPTSGRPDTQYF.

The rearrangement uses TRBV19 and TRBJ2-7; D is ambiguous. The CDR3 spans 11 residues. CDR1 LNHDA and CDR2 SQIVND come from the germline V gene (reference sequence). Trimming cost V 9 bases and J 2 bases, with 8 bases left between them. CDR3 sequence: CARVAAYEQYF. CDR3 bases: TGTGCCAGGGTCGCAGCCTACGAGCAGTACTTC. The full variable domain, rest sourced from reference TRBV19 and TRBJ2-7, is DGGITQSPKYLFRKEGQNVTLSCEQNLNHDAMYWYRQDPGQGLRLIYYSQIVNDFQKGDIAEGYSVSREKKESFPLTVTSAQKNPTAFYLCARVAAYEQYFGPGTRLTVT.

This clone has more than one count but fewer than ten. The rearrangement uses TRBV19 and TRBJ1-4; TRBD1 is a possible D gene (6 bases). This CDR3 has 12 residues. Looked up from germline, CDR1 is LNHDA and CDR2 is SQIVND (reference sequence). V was clipped by 11 bases and J by 4 bases, with 11 bases between them. CDR3 in amino acids: CASGDFNEKLFF. Here the CDR3 DNA reads TGTGCCTCAGGGGACTTTAATGAAAAACTGTTTTTT.

This clone appeared a single time. The J gene is TRBJ1-2, the V gene TRBV5-1; TRBD1 might be the D (6 bases). Trimming pared 0 bases from V and 8 bases from J, leaving 11 bases between. Germline V CDR1 and CDR2: SGHRS, YFSETQ. This CDR3 region has 13 residues. The CDR3: CASSLAEGDGYTF. The CDR3 DNA sequence: TGCGCCAGCAGCTTGGCCGAGGGGGACGGCTACACCTTC.

The count of this clone is one. The V gene is TRBV5-1, the J gene TRBJ2-3, with 8 bases aligning to TRBD1. The CDR3 has 14 amino acids. CDR1 SGHRS and CDR2 YFSETQ come from the germline V gene. V lost 4 bases to trimming and J lost 1 base; unmatched junction nucleotides: 2. CDR3 nucleotide sequence: TGCGCCAGCAGCCAGGACAGGGGCACAGATACGCAGTATTTT. Its protein is CASSQDRGTDTQYF.

This clone has just a few counts. The gene calls are TRBV7-8 and TRBJ2-7; TRBD1 aligns across 8 bases. Germline-derived CDR1 and CDR2 are SGHVS and FQNEAQ. The CDR3 loop spans 15 amino acids. V gave up 3 bases and J gave up 2 bases; unmatched junction bases: 6. The CDR3 DNA follows: TGTGCCAGCAGCTTTAGGCGGGACAGGCCCTACGAGCAGTACTTC. This gives the protein CASSFRRDRPYEQYF.

In this sample, this clone turned up a few times. J is TRBJ2-7 and V is TRBV7-9, with TRBD2 as a possible D gene (6 bases). Germline values: CDR1 SEHNR, CDR2 FQNEAQ (reference sequence). V was shortened by 5 bases and J by 2 bases, with 19 bases between the two germline ends. The CDR3 spans 16 residues. CDR3 nucleotide sequence: TGTGCCAGCAGCGGCGCGCGGAGGGGCGATACCTACGAGCAGTACTTC. Translating it yields CASSGARRGDTYEQYF.

The V gene is TRBV20-1, the J gene TRBJ2-5; D gene uncertain. The ends were cut back, 3 bases at V and 5 bases at J, with 7 bases in the middle. Germline-derived CDR1 and CDR2 are DFQATT and SNEGSKA (reference sequence). The CDR3 is 11 amino acids. The CDR3 nucleotides read TGCAGTGCTAGCAATTCTGAGACCCAGTACTTC. Protein product: CSASNSETQYF.

The CDR3 loop reads CASSLVRGTQYF. CDR3 nucleotides: TGTGCCAGCAGCTTAGTCCGAGGAACCCAGTACTTC. This chain connects TRBV11-2 to TRBJ2-5, with no clear D. This CDR3 contains 12 residues. Trimming stripped 1 base from V and 8 bases from J, with 8 bases between. The germline gives CDR1 SGHAT, CDR2 FQNNGV.

J is TRBJ2-5 and V is TRBV27; 8 bases are shared with TRBD2. V lost 6 bases and J lost 4; bases outside the gene matches: 4. This CDR3 is 13 amino acids long. Germline loops: CDR1 MNHEY, CDR2 SMNVEV (reference sequence). Here the CDR3 reads CASRPAGVETQYF. CDR3 nucleotides: TGTGCCAGCAGACCAGCGGGGGTAGAGACCCAGTACTTC.

V usage is TRBV10-3 and J usage is TRBJ2-2, with 7 bases lining up with TRBD1. V was clipped by 7 bases and J by 5 bases; unmatched bases: 7. This CDR3 spans 14 amino acids. Per germline, CDR1 ENHRY and CDR2 SYGVKD. DNA of the CDR3: TGTGCCATCACTACAGGGGAGTGGACCGGGGAGCTGTTTTTT. Residues: CAITTGEWTGELFF.

V is TRBV12-3 or TRBV12-4 and J is TRBJ2-1; D perhaps matches TRBD2 (5 bases). The CDR3 covers 13 residues. V dropped 5 bases and J dropped 8 bases, with 13 bases sitting between them. The CDR3 DNA reads TGTGCCAGCAGTAAGGACTCAATCGATGAGCAGTTCTTC. Translation gives CASSKDSIDEQFF.

The V and J genes are TRBV6-5 and TRBJ1-5, with a tentative D call TRBD1 (5 bases). The CDR3 extends over 14 amino acids. In germline, CDR1 is MNHEY, CDR2 SVGAGI. Between the trimmed V and J ends, which lost 7 bases and 6 bases, there was a span of 16 bases. CDR3 coding DNA: TGTGCCAGCACCCCGAACCCAGGGACTCAGCCCCAGCATTTT. It specifies CASTPNPGTQPQHF.

The rearrangement joins TRBV7-9 to TRBJ1-4, with a tentative D call TRBD1 (6 bases). The CDR3 consists of 16 residues. Trimming took 0 bases from V and 7 from J, leaving 15 bases between them. Germline CDR1 SEHNR, CDR2 FQNEAQ (reference sequence). The CDR3 nucleotides are TGTGCCAGCAGCTTAGCCAGAACAGGGCAAGGTGAAAAACTGTTTTTT. Amino acid sequence: CASSLARTGQGEKLFF.

This clone was picked up a small number of times. V gene TRBV2 combines with J gene TRBJ2-1; 12 nucleotides agree with TRBD2. V lost 4 bases to trimming and J lost 2 bases; unmatched junction nucleotides: 3. The CDR3 sequence is 16 residues long. The germline CDR1 and CDR2 sequences are SNHLY and FYNNEI. CDR3 sequence (DNA): TGTGCCAGCAGTGCCAGACTAGCGGGGGCCTACAATGAGCAGTTCTTC. It specifies CASSARLAGAYNEQFF.

This clone was seen more than once but under ten times. V gene TRBV11-2 combines with J gene TRBJ1-4; no firm D call. V lost 1 base, J lost 8 bases, and 11 bases lay in between. The CDR3 totals 14 residues. Germline CDR1 and CDR2: SGHAT and FQNNGV. CDR3: CASSLAGPGEKLFF. The CDR3 DNA sequence: TGTGCCAGCAGCTTAGCGGGCCCGGGGGAAAAACTGTTTTTT.

The chain employs TRBV11-2 and TRBJ2-1; no clear D gene. This CDR3 comprises 13 residues. CDR1 is SGHAT, CDR2 FQNNGV, per germline. Trimming removed 4 bases from V and 2 bases from J, with 6 bases in between. CDR3 loop: CASSSETYNEQFF. CDR3 sequence (DNA): TGTGCCAGCAGCTCAGAAACCTACAATGAGCAGTTCTTC.

This sequence joins TRBV19 and TRBJ1-1, with D maybe TRBD1 (5 bases). This CDR3 has 16 amino acids. V was cut by 3 bases and J by 0 bases, with 14 bases left in between. Germline V CDR1 and CDR2: LNHDA, SQIVND (reference sequence). CDR3 nucleotides: TGTGCCAGTAGTATCTCCGGGGCCCGAATGAACACTGAAGCTTTCTTT. It is translated as CASSISGARMNTEAFF.

CDR3 nucleotides: TGTGCCAGCACCCGTTACAACTATGGCTACACCTTC. It translates to CASTRYNYGYTF. The chain has TRBV6-6 and TRBJ1-2, with no clear D. The V and J ends lost 7 bases and 2 bases respectively, with 8 bases between them. The CDR3 is made up of 12 amino acids. Germline values: CDR1 MNHNY, CDR2 SVGAGI (reference sequence).